Presented here are 32 T cell receptor beta chains from one specimen sequenced in a study of OX40 agonist ivuxolimab in advanced cancers. Using immunoSEQ multiplex PCR, the repertoire was profiled, and TCRdb retains in-frame clones only, with some absent. The profile shows tens of thousands of clones, 87% of them singletons. Specimen: CD4+ or CD8+ T cells sorted from blood, collected in a trial of the OX40 agonist ivuxolimab. The receptor source for this set is an adult with an advanced solid tumor such as melanoma, head and neck, liver or kidney cancer.

This chain connects TRBV5-1 to TRBJ2-3; possible D gene TRBD1, 7 bases. Germline V gene lookup returns CDR1 SGHRS and CDR2 YFSETQ. The CDR3 spans 16 residues. Trimming removed 4 bases from V and 2 bases from J, with 17 bases in between. The CDR3 sequence is CASSPGGDSYTDTQYF. DNA for the CDR3: TGCGCCAGCAGCCCTGGCGGGGACAGCTACACAGATACGCAGTATTTT.

The chain carries TRBV29-1 and TRBJ2-1; TRBD2 might be the D (7 bases). Germline V gives CDR1 SQVTM, CDR2 ANQGSEA. The CDR3 totals 16 residues. Trimming removed 6 bases at V and 4 bases at J, with 22 bases between. The CDR3 nucleotides read TGCAGCGTCCCCTGGGGGGGCGGGTTCCTATACAATGAGCAGTTCTTC. This encodes CSVPWGGGFLYNEQFF.

This chain uses TRBV10-3 with TRBJ1-2; D not certain. This CDR3 has 12 amino acids. Per germline, CDR1 ENHRY and CDR2 SYGVKD. Trimming removed 5 bases at V and 0 bases at J, with 4 bases between. CDR3 loop: CAISMANYGYTF. CDR3 bases: TGTGCCATCAGTATGGCTAACTATGGCTACACCTTC.

The chain recombines TRBV13 with TRBJ1-2; TRBD1 is a possible D gene (5 bases). Trimming took 6 bases from V and 4 from J, leaving 12 bases between them. There are 13 residues in the CDR3. The germline CDR1 and CDR2 sequences are PRHDT and FYEKMQ (reference sequence). CDR3 protein: CASRPTGLYGYTF. The CDR3 DNA is TGTGCCAGCAGACCTACAGGACTCTATGGCTACACCTTC.

The V gene is TRBV28, the J gene TRBJ1-1; TRBD1 matches 7 bases. In germline, CDR1 is MDHEN, CDR2 SYDVKM. The CDR3 is made up of 14 amino acids. V lost 4 bases, J lost 2 bases, and 4 bases stayed unmatched. The CDR3 spells CASSSGTVNTEAFF. The CDR3 nucleotides are TGTGCCAGCAGTTCCGGGACAGTAAACACTGAAGCTTTCTTT.

The rearrangement links TRBV7-2 to TRBJ1-4; D possibly corresponds to TRBD1 (5 bases). The CDR3 runs 17 residues. Trimming shortened V by 5 bases and J by 0 bases, and 16 bases separated the two germline ends. The germline V gene has CDR1 SGHTA and CDR2 FQGNSA. The CDR3 loop is CASSLIPVGATNEKLFF. CDR3 bases: TGTGCCAGCAGCCTAATCCCGGTGGGGGCAACTAATGAAAAACTGTTTTTT.

This chain joins TRBV6-1 and TRBJ1-5; tentatively, D is TRBD1 (6 bases). The CDR3 has 15 amino acids. Germline lookup yields CDR1 MNHNS and CDR2 SASEGT. Trimming left V 7 bases short and J 3 bases short, with 16 bases between. In nucleotides, the CDR3 is TGTGCCAGCAACAGCCCGGACAGACTCAATCAGCCCCAGCATTTT. Translating it yields CASNSPDRLNQPQHF.

The chain employs TRBV18 and TRBJ2-1; D possibly matches TRBD1 or TRBD2 (6 bases each). V lost 4 bases and J lost 0, with 10 bases in between. Germline V gene data show CDR1 as KGHSH and CDR2 as LQKENI. The CDR3 runs to 15 residues. CDR3 region: CASSQGGSSYNEQFF. CDR3 coding DNA: TGTGCCAGCTCACAAGGGGGGAGCTCCTACAATGAGCAGTTCTTC.

This chain connects TRBV7-2 to TRBJ1-3; D is unclear. CDR3 length equals 13 residues. CDR1 is SGHTA, CDR2 FQGNSA, per germline. V gave up 4 bases and J gave up 5 bases, with 9 bases separating them. In DNA, the CDR3 is TGTGCCAGCAGCTCACCTAGGAGAAACACCATATATTTT. This codes for CASSSPRRNTIYF.

The chain employs TRBV18 and TRBJ1-1, with D tentatively TRBD1 (5 bases). The CDR3 loop spans 15 amino acids. The germline gives CDR1 KGHSH, CDR2 LQKENI. Trimming took 6 bases from V and 4 from J, leaving 18 bases between them. The DNA of the CDR3 is TGTGCCAGCTCGGGCGGAGGGGCCACGAGCACTGAAGCTTTCTTT. Protein product: CASSGGGATSTEAFF.

The gene calls are TRBV30 and TRBJ1-3; TRBD1 matches 8 bases. The CDR3 sequence is 19 residues long. The V gene's germline CDR1 is GTSNPN and CDR2 SVGIG (reference sequence). The trim removed 2 bases at V and 10 bases at J, leaving 25 bases unmatched. This chain's CDR3 is CAWSPLLGVGQGPARTIYF. Written as DNA, the CDR3 is TGTGCCTGGAGTCCCCTTTTAGGAGTTGGACAGGGCCCGGCGAGAACCATATATTTT.

The CDR3 nucleotides read TGTGCCAGCAGCTTTCGAGGGAGGGAGGGACTCCTTAACTATGGCTACACCTTC. Translation: CASSFRGREGLLNYGYTF. This chain links TRBV11-2 with TRBJ1-2; tentatively, D is TRBD1 (5 bases). The CDR3 is 18 amino acids. Germline assignment: CDR1 SGHAT and CDR2 FQNNGV. Trimming stripped 3 bases from V and 1 base from J, with 21 bases between.

V usage is TRBV9 and J usage is TRBJ2-7, with D perhaps TRBD2 (6 bases). CDR3 length: 17 amino acids. The germline V and J ends were trimmed by 4 bases and 4 bases, with 24 bases remaining between them. Germline-derived CDR1 and CDR2 are SGDLS and YYNGEE. The CDR3 DNA reads TGTGCCAGCAGCCCAAGTGGTGGAGGGAACCGACTTTACGAGCAGTACTTC. This gives the protein CASSPSGGGNRLYEQYF.

This sequence joins TRBV5-1 and TRBJ1-6, with D possibly being TRBD1 (5 bases). Germline loops: CDR1 SGHRS, CDR2 YFSETQ. The CDR3 sequence is 16 residues long. The V gene lost 5 bases and the J gene lost 7 bases, with 19 bases spanning the gap. The CDR3 here is CASRTTGTPQNSPLHF. CDR3 bases: TGCGCCAGCAGAACAACCGGGACTCCACAAAATTCACCCCTCCACTTT.

The genes are TRBV4-3 and TRBJ1-2; TRBD1 might be the D (6 bases). V lost 4 bases to trimming and J lost 4 bases, with 10 bases between them. Germline CDR1 and CDR2: LGHNA and YSLEER. This CDR3 contains 13 residues. Here the CDR3 reads CASSRQVGYGYTF. CDR3 DNA: TGCGCCAGCAGCCGACAGGTTGGCTATGGCTACACCTTC.

Only one count was recorded for this clone. In DNA form, the CDR3 reads TGTGCCAGCTCACCACTAAACAGGGGTAGTGGAGAGACCCAGTACTTC. Protein product: CASSPLNRGSGETQYF. The V call is TRBV18, the J call TRBJ2-5; 7 positions match TRBD1. V shed 1 base and J 4 bases; nucleotides not matched to a gene: 9. The germline gives CDR1 KGHSH, CDR2 LQKENI. The CDR3 has 16 amino acids.

The chain is built from TRBV7-8 and TRBJ1-5; D not resolved. Trimming stripped 1 base from V and 4 bases from J, with 5 bases between. Germline V gene sequence: CDR1 SGHVS, CDR2 FQNEAQ. CDR3 length: 13 residues. The chain's CDR3 is CASSLDLNQPQHF. The CDR3 DNA sequence: TGTGCCAGCAGCTTAGATTTGAATCAGCCCCAGCATTTT.

The CDR3 DNA reads TGTGCCAGCTATTCGCGGGAGGTGGGTAATGAGCAGTTCTTC. Amino acids: CASYSREVGNEQFF. The chain employs TRBV2 and TRBJ2-1, with 8 bases that match TRBD2. This CDR3 comprises 14 residues. Per germline, CDR1 SNHLY and CDR2 FYNNEI. With 8 bases clipped from V and 7 bases from J, the junction kept 10 bases outside the gene matches.

V usage is TRBV7-8 and J usage is TRBJ2-3; a weak D match, TRBD2 (6 bases). The CDR3 consists of 16 residues. V was shortened by 5 bases and J by 2 bases, with 17 bases between the two germline ends. CDR1 and CDR2 from the germline V gene are SGHVS and FQNEAQ. The CDR3 coding sequence is TGTGCCAGCAGCCCACGGTCGCGGGGCCTCACAGATACGCAGTATTTT. Translation gives CASSPRSRGLTDTQYF.

This chain links TRBV5-1 with TRBJ2-2; D might be TRBD1 or TRBD2, each matching 5 bases. Trimming removed 2 bases at V and 4 bases at J, with 18 bases between. The CDR3 totals 17 residues. The germline V gene has CDR1 SGHRS and CDR2 YFSETQ. Here the CDR3 DNA reads TGCGCCAGCAGCTTTGGATCGAGGGGACGAGGCACCGGGGAGCTGTTTTTT. Its translation: CASSFGSRGRGTGELFF.

The chain joins TRBV7-8 to TRBJ2-3; 7 nucleotides align to TRBD2. With 4 bases clipped from V and 6 bases from J, the junction kept 7 bases outside the gene matches. This CDR3 region has 14 residues. Germline CDR1 reads SGHVS; CDR2 reads FQNEAQ. CDR3 coding DNA: TGTGCCAGCAGCTCGACCCTAGCGGCCGATACGCAGTATTTT. Protein product: CASSSTLAADTQYF.

This clone was seen only a few times. The rearrangement links TRBV7-2 to TRBJ1-6, with a possible D match to TRBD1 (6 bases). This CDR3 is 14 amino acids long. Trimming pared 3 bases from V and 8 bases from J, leaving 11 bases between. Germline CDR1 reads SGHTA; CDR2 reads FQGNSA. For the CDR3, the DNA is TGTGCCAGCAGCTTCTACAGGGATGATTCACCCCTCCACTTT. Its protein product is CASSFYRDDSPLHF. Full variable domain (outside the CDR3, taken from reference TRBV7-2 and TRBJ1-6): GAGVSQSPSNKVTEKGKDVELRCDPISGHTALYWYRQSLGQGLEFLIYFQGNSAPDKSGLPSDRFSAERTGGSVSTLTIQRTQQEDSAVYLCASSFYRDDSPLHFGNGTRLTVT.

J is TRBJ2-7 and V is TRBV2; TRBD1 aligns across 9 bases. There are 14 residues in the CDR3. The V gene end was trimmed by 6 bases and the J gene end by 3 bases; junction bases not matched to a gene: 6. From germline, CDR1 is SNHLY and CDR2 FYNNEI. The CDR3 region has the DNA TGTGCCAGCAGCGAGGGACAGGGCAACTACGAGCAGTACGTC. Protein product: CASSEGQGNYEQYV.

The chain is built from TRBV5-1 and TRBJ1-1; no reliable D call. The CDR3 spans 14 residues. CDR1 and CDR2 (germline): SGHRS, YFSETQ. V lost 0 bases and J lost 0, with 6 bases in between. The CDR3 nucleotides read TGCGCCAGCAGCTTGGAAATGATGAACACTGAAGCTTTCTTT. Protein sequence: CASSLEMMNTEAFF.

The chain has TRBV5-1 and TRBJ2-5, with TRBD1 matching 8 bases. Trimming cost V 6 bases and J 5 bases; bases outside gene matches: 6. Germline V CDR1 and CDR2: SGHRS, YFSETQ. CDR3 length: 13 residues. The CDR3: CASNTGGRETQYF. CDR3 nucleotides: TGCGCCAGCAACACAGGGGGTCGGGAGACCCAGTACTTC.

The chain joins TRBV5-6 to TRBJ1-2; 7 bases align to TRBD1. Germline CDR1 is SGHDT and CDR2 is YYEEEE. V gave up 4 bases and J gave up 4 bases; unmatched junction bases: 16. This CDR3 contains 17 residues. The CDR3 loop reads CASSRDSVRTPSYGYTF. Here the CDR3 DNA reads TGTGCCAGCAGCCGGGACAGCGTTAGGACCCCTTCCTATGGCTACACCTTC.

This clone has a single count. The chain combines TRBV7-9 with TRBJ2-7; 10 bases fit TRBD1. The V gene end was trimmed by 1 base and the J gene end by 7 bases; junction bases not matched to a gene: 7. Per the germline V gene, CDR1 is SEHNR and CDR2 is FQNEAQ (reference sequence). CDR3 length equals 15 residues. In DNA, the CDR3 is TGTGCCAGCAGCTTAGGACAGGGGGCGAGCGGGGAGCAGTACGTC. This codes for CASSLGQGASGEQYV.

This chain joins TRBV7-2 and TRBJ1-3; D gene unclear. The CDR3 runs 14 residues. With 5 bases removed from V and 0 bases from J, the gap between germline ends came to 8 bases. Per germline, CDR1 SGHTA and CDR2 FQGNSA. The CDR3 region is CASSHEYSGNTIYF. CDR3 coding DNA: TGTGCCAGCAGCCACGAGTACTCTGGAAACACCATATATTTT.

This rearrangement joins TRBV19 to TRBJ2-2, with a weak D call TRBD1 (5 bases). Trimming took 5 bases from V and 5 from J, leaving 18 bases between them. From germline, CDR1 is LNHDA and CDR2 SQIVND (reference sequence). The CDR3 covers 16 residues. CDR3 sequence: CASSPWTSPSTGELFF. The DNA of the CDR3 is TGTGCCAGTAGTCCCTGGACATCTCCCTCGACCGGGGAGCTGTTTTTT.

A few counts support this clone. The J gene is TRBJ1-4, the V gene TRBV7-9; unclear D gene. From germline, CDR1 is SEHNR and CDR2 FQNEAQ (reference sequence). V was pared by 2 bases and J by 15 bases, with 16 bases between. CDR3 length equals 13 residues. The CDR3 region has the DNA TGTGCCAGCAGCTTATTAATAGACTCCCTGTTGTTTTTT. This translates into CASSLLIDSLLFF.

The V call is TRBV27, the J call TRBJ1-1; no clear D. Germline V gene lookup returns CDR1 MNHEY and CDR2 SMNVEV (reference sequence). V lost 6 bases and J 5 bases, leaving 19 bases between the germline ends. CDR3 length: 15 amino acids. CDR3 sequence (DNA): TGTGCCAGCAGGTCCCCTATCGGAAAGCAGACTGAAGCTTTCTTT. This sequence encodes CASRSPIGKQTEAFF.

The rearrangement uses TRBV7-9 and TRBJ2-2, with D possibly TRBD2 on 5 matching bases. With 5 bases removed from V and 15 bases from J, the gap between germline ends came to 16 bases. Germline CDR1 and CDR2: SEHNR and FQNEAQ (reference sequence). The CDR3 length is 12 residues. CDR3 amino acids: CASSPRTGGLFF. The CDR3 region has the DNA TGTGCCAGCAGCCCGCGGACCGGCGGGTTGTTTTTT. The full variable domain, rest sourced from reference TRBV7-9 and TRBJ2-2, is DTGVSQNPRHKITKRGQNVTFRCDPISEHNRLYWYRQTLGQGPEFLTYFQNEAQLEKSRLLSDRFSAERPKGSFSTLEIQRTEQGDSAMYLCASSPRTGGLFFGEGSRLTVL.